This T cell receptor beta chain was captured by sequencing in a study of blood T cell repertoires in COVID-19. Across the whole study: The United States, Italy and Spain were the sources of the acute and convalescent COVID-19 samples.

In the original analysis: Quantification of nucleated cells was approximated via reference gene primer amplification. Clones were sequenced by immunoSEQ multiplex PCR, and TCRdb holds only the in-frame ones, with some missing. V and J calls and clone size are given by that table; D and trimming were obtained from the DNA. The table records fewer than 250,000 clones, over 80% of them present only once. J gave up 5 bases and V 2 bases, and 2 bases lay outside the gene matches. Germline CDR1 MNHEY, CDR2 SVGAGI. The CDR3 length is 14 residues. Clinical history reported by participants formed the basis on which cohorts were assigned. It was within 2 weeks before study entry that exposed participants met a COVID-19 case.

The sequence derives from a woman aged 30 to 39 who had been exposed to COVID-19. The sample comprised PBMCs or T cells enriched from blood (not recorded which). This chain connects TRBV6-5 to TRBJ2-2, with 7 bases aligning to TRBD2. The CDR3 region has the DNA TGTGCCAGCAGTTACGCTAGCGGAACCGGGGAGCTGTTTTTT. This gives the protein CASSYASGTGELFF.